Shown below are 5 T cell receptor beta chains from a single sample sequenced in a study of shared clonotypes between healthy human individuals. Only in-frame clones appear in the TCRdb table, and some are missing; sequencing was by immunoSEQ multiplex PCR. The sample has 2 million to 2.5 million clones; approximately 96% are singletons. The source material was naive CD4+ T cells sorted from blood. This sample's subset: CD45RA+ positively selected. These receptors all stem from a man aged 18 to 29 in good health.

This chain uses TRBV11-2 with TRBJ2-1, with 9 bases that match TRBD1. The CDR3 sequence is 13 residues long. Germline V gene lookup returns CDR1 SGHAT and CDR2 FQNNGV. Trimming removed 10 bases from V and 8 bases from J; junction bases left unmatched: 9. For the CDR3, the DNA is TGTGCCACAGGGGGACAGGGAATTGATGAGCAGTTCTTC. This sequence encodes CATGGQGIDEQFF.

CDR3 nucleotide sequence: TGTGCCTGGAGAGTGTCACTTAGTGGAGAAAAACTGTTTTTT. It yields the protein CAWRVSLSGEKLFF. The V gene is TRBV30, the J gene TRBJ1-4; D ambiguous. Trimming removed 3 bases at V and 8 bases at J, with 16 bases between. This CDR3 comprises 14 residues. Germline CDR1 GTSNPN, CDR2 SVGIG (reference sequence).

The chain employs TRBV18 and TRBJ1-1; perhaps TRBD1 as D (5 bases). The CDR3 covers 12 residues. CDR1 and CDR2 from the germline V gene are KGHSH and LQKENI. V lost 4 bases and J lost 7, with 10 bases in between. CDR3 nucleotide sequence: TGTGCCAGCTCACGGGACCTCCGTGAAGCTTTCTTT. Amino acids: CASSRDLREAFF.

Details on this clone: The junction and the germline gene differ at one end; a read error may be behind it. This chain links TRBV7-7 with TRBJ2-7, with D possibly TRBD1 on 6 matching bases. Germline-derived CDR1 and CDR2 are SSHAT and FNYEAQ (reference sequence). The CDR3 loop spans 15 amino acids. DNA of the CDR3: TGTGCTAGCAGCTTCCGGGACACCTTTCCCTACGAGCAGTACTTC. Protein product: CASSFRDTFPYEQYF.

A few counts support this clone. Other nucleotide sequences from this sample produce the same CDR3. The V call is TRBV30, the J call TRBJ2-2, with D perhaps TRBD2 (6 bases). This CDR3 is 13 amino acids long. Trimming left V 0 bases short and J 5 bases short, with 7 bases between. Germline CDR1 is GTSNPN and CDR2 is SVGIG (reference sequence). Here the CDR3 DNA reads TGTGCCTGGAGTGTACGGGGGACCGGGGAGCTGTTTTTT. Translation gives CAWSVRGTGELFF.